This TCR beta chain appears in the sequencing data of a study of chemoradiotherapy in HPV16-positive cancers. Clones were sequenced by immunoSEQ multiplex PCR, and TCRdb holds only the in-frame ones, with some missing. The table shows 6,000 to 7,500 clones, with around 90% occurring only once. The V end lost 6 bases, the J end lost 2 bases, and 7 bases lay between the germline ends. From germline, CDR1 is KGHSH and CDR2 LQKENI. The CDR3 is 12 amino acids. The chain has TRBV18 and TRBJ2-5; maybe TRBD1 (6 bases). Here the sequenced sample was blood, taken from a patient who underwent chemoradiotherapy. The source is a human donor with HPV-associated anogenital cancer. For the CDR3, the DNA is TGTGCCAGCTCCGACAGGCAAGAGACCCAGTACTTC. Translating gives CASSDRQETQYF.